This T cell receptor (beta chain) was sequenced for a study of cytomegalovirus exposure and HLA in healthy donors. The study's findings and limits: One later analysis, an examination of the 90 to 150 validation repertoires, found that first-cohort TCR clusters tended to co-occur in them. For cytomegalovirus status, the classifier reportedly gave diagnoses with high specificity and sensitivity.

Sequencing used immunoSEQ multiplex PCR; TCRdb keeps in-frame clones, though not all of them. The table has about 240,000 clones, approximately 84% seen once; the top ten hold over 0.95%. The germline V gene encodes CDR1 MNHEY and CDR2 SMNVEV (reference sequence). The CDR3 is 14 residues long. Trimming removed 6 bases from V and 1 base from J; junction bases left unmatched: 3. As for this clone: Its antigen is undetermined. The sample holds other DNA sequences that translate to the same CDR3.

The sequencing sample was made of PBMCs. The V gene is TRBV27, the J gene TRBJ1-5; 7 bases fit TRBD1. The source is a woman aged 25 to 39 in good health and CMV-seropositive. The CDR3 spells CASSLGGSNQPQHF. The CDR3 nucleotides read TGTGCCAGCAGCTTAGGGGGCAGCAATCAGCCCCAGCATTTT.